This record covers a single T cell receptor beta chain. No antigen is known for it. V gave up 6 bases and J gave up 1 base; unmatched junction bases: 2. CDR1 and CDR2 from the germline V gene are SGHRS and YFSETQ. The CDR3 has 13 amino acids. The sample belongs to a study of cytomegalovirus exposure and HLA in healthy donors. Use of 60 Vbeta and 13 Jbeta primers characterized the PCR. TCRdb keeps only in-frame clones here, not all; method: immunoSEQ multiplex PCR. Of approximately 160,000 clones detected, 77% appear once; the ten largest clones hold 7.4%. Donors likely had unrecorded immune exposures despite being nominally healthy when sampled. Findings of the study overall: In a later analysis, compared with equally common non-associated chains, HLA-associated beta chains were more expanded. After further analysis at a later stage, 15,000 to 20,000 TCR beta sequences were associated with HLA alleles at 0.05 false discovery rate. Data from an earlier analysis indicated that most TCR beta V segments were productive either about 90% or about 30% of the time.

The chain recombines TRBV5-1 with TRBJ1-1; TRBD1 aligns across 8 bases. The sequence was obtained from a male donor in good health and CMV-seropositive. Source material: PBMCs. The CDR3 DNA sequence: TGCGCCAGCAAGGGACAGGAGAACACTGAAGCTTTCTTT. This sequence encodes CASKGQENTEAFF.